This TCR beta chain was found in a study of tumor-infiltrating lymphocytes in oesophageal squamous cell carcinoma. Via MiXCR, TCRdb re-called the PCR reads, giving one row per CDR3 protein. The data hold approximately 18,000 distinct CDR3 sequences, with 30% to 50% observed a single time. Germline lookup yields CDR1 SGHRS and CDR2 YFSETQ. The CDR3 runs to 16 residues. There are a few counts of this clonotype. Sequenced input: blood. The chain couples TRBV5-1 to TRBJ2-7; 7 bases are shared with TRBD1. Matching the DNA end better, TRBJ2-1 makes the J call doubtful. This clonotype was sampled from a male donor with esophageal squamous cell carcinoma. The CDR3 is CASSLTGTEGVREQFF. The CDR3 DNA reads TGCGCCAGCAGCTTAACCGGGACAGAGGGAGTGAGGGAGCAGTTCTTC.